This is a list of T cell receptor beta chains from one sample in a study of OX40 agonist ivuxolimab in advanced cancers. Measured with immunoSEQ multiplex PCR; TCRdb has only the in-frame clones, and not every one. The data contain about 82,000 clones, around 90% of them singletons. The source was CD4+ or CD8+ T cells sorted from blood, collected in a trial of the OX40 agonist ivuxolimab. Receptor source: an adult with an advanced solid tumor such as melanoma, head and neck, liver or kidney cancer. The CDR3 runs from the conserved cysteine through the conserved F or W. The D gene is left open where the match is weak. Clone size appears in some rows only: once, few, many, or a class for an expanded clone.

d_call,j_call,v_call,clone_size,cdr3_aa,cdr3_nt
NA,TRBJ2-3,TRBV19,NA,CASNLGGTDTQYF,TGTGCCAGTAACCTAGGGGGAACAGATACGCAGTATTTT
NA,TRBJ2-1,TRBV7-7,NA,CASSLGLAQYNEQFF,TGTGCCAGCAGCTTAGGGTTGGCTCAGTACAATGAGCAGTTCTTC
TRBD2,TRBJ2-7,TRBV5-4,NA,CASSLRTSGGPYEQYF,TGTGCCAGCAGCCTGCGGACTAGCGGGGGTCCGTACGAGCAGTACTTC
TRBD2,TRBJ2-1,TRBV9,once,CASSASSGRGYNEQFF,TGTGCCAGCAGCGCTTCCAGCGGGAGGGGATACAATGAGCAGTTCTTC
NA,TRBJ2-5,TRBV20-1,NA,CSARVMETQYF,TGCAGTGCTAGAGTTATGGAGACCCAGTACTTC
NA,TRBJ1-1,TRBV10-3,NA,CAISAQMNTEAFF,TGTGCCATCAGTGCTCAGATGAACACTGAAGCTTTCTTT
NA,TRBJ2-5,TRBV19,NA,CASSISGGLKETQYF,TGTGCCAGTAGTATTTCCGGGGGCCTGAAAGAGACCCAGTACTTC
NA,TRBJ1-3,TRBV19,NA,CASAFGNTIYF,TGTGCCAGCGCTTTTGGAAACACCATATATTTT
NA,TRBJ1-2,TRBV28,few,CASSVNRDGYTF,TGTGCCAGCAGTGTAAACAGGGATGGCTACACCTTC
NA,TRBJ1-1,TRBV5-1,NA,CASSSTPTTGTSDTEAFF,TGCGCCAGCAGCTCCACACCCACTACCGGGACAAGCGACACTGAAGCTTTCTTT
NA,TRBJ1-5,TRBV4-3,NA,CASSQEAGTSNQPQHF,TGCGCCAGCAGCCAAGAGGCGGGGACTAGCAATCAGCCCCAGCATTTT
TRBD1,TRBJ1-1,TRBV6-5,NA,CASRTGSGAAEAFF,TGTGCCAGCAGGACAGGGTCCGGTGCCGCTGAAGCTTTCTTT
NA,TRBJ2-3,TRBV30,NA,CAWSVGGSTDTQYF,TGTGCCTGGAGTGTAGGAGGGAGCACAGATACGCAGTATTTT
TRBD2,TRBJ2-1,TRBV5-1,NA,CASSMTSGGIEQFF,TGCGCCAGCAGCATGACTAGCGGGGGGATTGAGCAGTTCTTC
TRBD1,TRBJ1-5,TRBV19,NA,CASSSLPAGTANQPQHF,TGTGCCAGTAGTAGCCTCCCGGCCGGGACAGCGAATCAGCCCCAGCATTTT
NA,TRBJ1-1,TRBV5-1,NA,CASSLQSSNTEAFF,TGCGCCAGCAGCTTGCAGAGTTCTAACACTGAAGCTTTCTTT
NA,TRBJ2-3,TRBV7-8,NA,CASRTQLGTDTQYF,TGTGCCAGCAGGACCCAGCTGGGAACAGATACGCAGTATTTT
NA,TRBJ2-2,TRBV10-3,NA,CAISDRQGGTGELFF,TGTGCCATCAGTGATCGCCAGGGGGGGACCGGGGAGCTGTTTTTT
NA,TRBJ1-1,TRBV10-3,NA,CATTGGGLMNTEAFF,TGTGCCACCACGGGAGGGGGACTTATGAACACTGAAGCTTTCTTT
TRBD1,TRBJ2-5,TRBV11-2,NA,CASSSSGGAGETQYF,TGTGCCAGCAGCTCATCAGGGGGCGCGGGAGAGACCCAGTACTTC
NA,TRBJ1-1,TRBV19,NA,CASRPGLFTEAFF,TGTGCCAGTAGACCCGGCCTCTTCACTGAAGCTTTCTTT
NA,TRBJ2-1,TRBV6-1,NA,CASSVYFNEQFF,TGTGCCAGCAGTGTGTACTTCAATGAGCAGTTCTTC
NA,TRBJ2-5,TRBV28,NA,CASSLTGFAQETQYF,TGTGCCAGCAGTCTAACAGGGTTCGCCCAAGAGACCCAGTACTTC
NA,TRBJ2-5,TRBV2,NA,CASSGGPETQYF,TGTGCCAGCAGCGGAGGGCCAGAGACCCAGTACTTC
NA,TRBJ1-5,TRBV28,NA,CASSLGQNQPQHF,TGTGCCAGCAGTTTAGGGCAAAATCAGCCCCAGCATTTT
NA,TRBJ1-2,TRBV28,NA,CASSLDIRTKGGYTF,TGTGCCAGCAGTCTAGACATTCGGACGAAGGGCGGCTACACCTTC
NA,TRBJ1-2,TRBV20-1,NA,CSAEVDGYTF,TGCAGTGCTGAGGTGGATGGCTACACCTTC
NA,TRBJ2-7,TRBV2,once,CASGKGHTYEQYF,TGTGCCAGCGGGAAGGGACACACCTACGAGCAGTACTTC
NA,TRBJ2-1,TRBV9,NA,CASSVGPSSYNEQFF,TGTGCCAGCAGCGTTGGGCCGAGCTCCTACAATGAGCAGTTCTTC
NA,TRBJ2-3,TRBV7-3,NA,CASSLKPQTSPDYTDTQYF,TGTGCCAGCAGCTTAAAACCCCAGACCTCTCCTGACTACACAGATACGCAGTATTTT
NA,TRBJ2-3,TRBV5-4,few,CASSLGGASTDTQYF,TGTGCCAGCAGCTTAGGGGGGGCTAGCACAGATACGCAGTATTTT
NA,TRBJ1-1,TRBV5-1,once,CASSLEWGTEAFF,TGCGCCAGCAGCTTGGAGTGGGGTACTGAAGCTTTCTTT
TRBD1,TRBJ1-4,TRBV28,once,CASSLPSTGGEKLFF,TGTGCCAGCAGTTTACCGTCTACAGGGGGTGAAAAACTGTTTTTT
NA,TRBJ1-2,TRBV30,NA,CAWSAAAIYGYTF,TGTGCCTGGAGTGCTGCAGCGATCTATGGCTACACCTTC
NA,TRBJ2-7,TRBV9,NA,CASSVALEAPYEQYF,TGTGCCAGCAGCGTAGCTCTGGAAGCTCCCTACGAGCAGTACTTC
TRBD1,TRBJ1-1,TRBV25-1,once,CASTPTGGFSEAFF,TGTGCCAGCACCCCGACAGGGGGCTTTTCAGAAGCTTTCTTT
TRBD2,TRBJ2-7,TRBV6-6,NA,CASRGGVEQYF,TGTGCCAGCAGGGGGGGGGTTGAGCAGTACTTC
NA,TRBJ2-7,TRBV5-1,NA,CASSFGGSDEQYF,TGCGCCAGCAGCTTCGGGGGTTCGGACGAGCAGTACTTC
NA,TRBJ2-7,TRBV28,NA,CASSSVPGRPTSPSNSYEQYF,TGTGCCAGCAGTTCTGTCCCAGGCCGCCCAACCTCTCCGTCGAACTCCTACGAGCAGTACTTC
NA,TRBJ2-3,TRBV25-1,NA,CASSEPGTKDTQYF,TGTGCCAGCAGTGAACCTGGGACCAAAGATACGCAGTATTTT
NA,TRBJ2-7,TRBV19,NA,CASRGVGAPEQYF,TGTGCCAGTAGGGGGGTAGGGGCCCCCGAGCAGTACTTC
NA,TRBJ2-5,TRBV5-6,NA,CASSQRGGETQYF,TGTGCCAGCAGCCAGAGGGGGGGAGAGACCCAGTACTTC
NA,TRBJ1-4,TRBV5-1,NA,CASSLGFDEKLFF,TGCGCCAGCAGCTTAGGATTCGATGAAAAACTGTTTTTT
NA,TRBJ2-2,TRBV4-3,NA,CASSQDSSIGELFF,TGCGCCAGCAGCCAAGATTCAAGCATCGGGGAGCTGTTTTTT
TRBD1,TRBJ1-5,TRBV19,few,CASSHRQGPNQPQHF,TGTGCCAGTAGCCATCGACAGGGGCCCAATCAGCCCCAGCATTTT
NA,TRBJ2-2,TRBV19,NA,CASGPLRDRELFF,TGTGCCAGTGGACCTCTCCGGGACCGGGAGCTGTTTTTT
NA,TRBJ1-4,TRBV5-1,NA,CASSFPGEKLFF,TGCGCCAGCAGCTTTCCGGGTGAAAAACTGTTTTTT
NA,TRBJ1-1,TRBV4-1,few,CASSQGRLGNTEAFF,TGCGCCAGCAGCCAAGGTCGGTTAGGGAACACTGAAGCTTTCTTT
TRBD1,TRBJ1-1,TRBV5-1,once,CASSLGTGMNTEAFF,TGCGCCAGCAGCTTGGGGACAGGTATGAACACTGAAGCTTTCTTT
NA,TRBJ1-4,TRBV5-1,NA,CASSLGGGEKLFF,TGCGCCAGCAGCTTGGGGGGAGGTGAAAAACTGTTTTTT
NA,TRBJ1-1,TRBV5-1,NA,CASSLSMNTEAFF,TGCGCCAGCAGCTTATCAATGAACACTGAAGCTTTCTTT
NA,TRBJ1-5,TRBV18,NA,CASSLIGGSNQPQHF,TGTGCCAGCTCACTCATTGGGGGGAGCAATCAGCCCCAGCATTTT
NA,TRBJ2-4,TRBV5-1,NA,CASSLDGQRNIQYF,TGCGCCAGCAGCTTGGATGGACAGAGGAACATTCAGTACTTC
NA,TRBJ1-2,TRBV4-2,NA,CASSQDLGVGYTF,TGTGCCAGCAGCCAAGATCTAGGAGTTGGCTACACCTTC